Below are 30 T cell receptor beta chains sequenced from a single sample in a study of blood T cell repertoires in COVID-19. Measured with immunoSEQ multiplex PCR; TCRdb has only the in-frame clones, and not every one. The profile covers 230,000 or so clones, with just over 85% appearing a single time and 3% to 4.5% taken by the ten largest. Sequencing was performed on PBMCs or T cells enriched from blood (not recorded which). The receptor source for this set is a middle-aged woman with acute COVID-19.

This chain uses TRBV2 with TRBJ1-5; D ambiguous. CDR3 size: 14 residues. V lost 5 bases to trimming and J lost 6 bases, with 14 bases between them. CDR1 and CDR2 from the germline V gene are SNHLY and FYNNEI. CDR3 in DNA: TGTGCCAGCAGTAAAGGACGGGTCGGTCAGCCCCAGCATTTT. It is translated as CASSKGRVGQPQHF.

The chain employs TRBV15 and TRBJ1-4; the D is unclear. The CDR3 has 14 amino acids. Deletions cut 3 bases from V and 4 bases from J, with 9 bases between. The V gene's germline CDR1 is LNHNV and CDR2 YYDKDF (reference sequence). The CDR3 DNA reads TGTGCCACCAGCAGGCGGAGAGATAATGAAAAACTGTTTTTT. It translates to CATSRRRDNEKLFF. The whole variable domain, filled in from reference TRBV15 and TRBJ1-4, reads DAMVIQNPRYQVTQFGKPVTLSCSQTLNHNVMYWYQQKSSQAPKLLFHYYDKDFNNEADTPDNFQSRRPNTSFCFLDIRSPGLGDTAMYLCATSRRRDNEKLFFGSGTQLSVL.

The chain recombines TRBV5-5 with TRBJ1-5; a possible D gene is TRBD1 (6 bases). This CDR3 is 18 amino acids long. Trimming took 0 bases from V and 1 from J, leaving 17 bases between them. Germline assignment: CDR1 SGHKS and CDR2 YYEKEE (reference sequence). The CDR3 here is CASSLGPKQGRSNQPQHF. For the CDR3, the DNA is TGTGCCAGCAGCTTGGGCCCGAAACAGGGTAGAAGCAATCAGCCCCAGCATTTT.

This clone came up once. The chain uses TRBV19 and TRBJ1-2; 7 bases align to TRBD1. J gave up 8 bases and V 5 bases, and 5 bases lay outside the gene matches. CDR1 LNHDA and CDR2 SQIVND come from the germline V gene (reference sequence). The CDR3 runs 12 residues. The CDR3 DNA follows: TGTGCCAGTAGTCCGACAGGGTTGGGCTACACCTTC. This encodes CASSPTGLGYTF.

Only one count was recorded for this clone. The rearrangement uses TRBV9 and TRBJ2-6, with 9 bases identical to TRBD1. J lost 2 bases, V lost 6 bases, and 6 bases had no gene match. Germline V CDR1 and CDR2: SGDLS, YYNGEE. The CDR3 contains 16 residues. In DNA, the CDR3 is TGTGCCAGCACCGGACAGGGGTTGGCTGGGGCCAACGTCCTGACTTTC. This encodes CASTGQGLAGANVLTF.

This clone appeared once. This chain links TRBV15 with TRBJ1-1, with 9 positions matching TRBD1. This CDR3 region has 18 residues. After removal of 5 bases from V and 1 base from J, the junction contained 14 bases not matched to a gene. The germline V gene encodes CDR1 LNHNV and CDR2 YYDKDF (reference sequence). CDR3 loop: CATSPHTRTGVRNTEAFF. CDR3 coding DNA: TGTGCCACCAGCCCGCACACGAGGACAGGGGTCCGGAACACTGAAGCTTTCTTT.

This rearrangement joins TRBV3-1 (or the pseudogene TRBV3-2) to TRBJ1-6; the D is unclear. V shed 4 bases and J shed 1 base, with 2 bases lying between them. Germline CDR1 reads LGHDT; CDR2 reads YNNKEL (reference sequence). This CDR3 has 13 residues. The chain's CDR3 is CASSLSYNSPLHF. In nucleotides, the CDR3 is TGTGCCAGCAGCCTATCCTATAATTCACCCCTCCACTTT.

The chain recombines TRBV28 with TRBJ1-1, with 11 bases identical to TRBD1. Germline CDR1 is MDHEN and CDR2 is SYDVKM. This CDR3 is built from 16 residues. V was clipped by 6 bases and J by 0 bases; unmatched bases: 6. The CDR3 region has the DNA TGTGCCAGCAGCCGGACAGGGGGCCCACTGAACACTGAAGCTTTCTTT. Translated, it gives CASSRTGGPLNTEAFF.

This clone was recorded once. V is TRBV6-6 and J is TRBJ2-4; D is unresolved. CDR1 and CDR2 from the germline V gene are MNHNY and SVGAGI (reference sequence). This CDR3 has 13 residues. The V end lost 10 bases, the J end lost 8 bases, and 18 bases lay between the germline ends. The DNA for the CDR3 is TGTGCCACCGGCGCGGCCCCTGGAGACATTCAGTACTTC. Its translation is CATGAAPGDIQYF.

V usage is TRBV28 and J usage is TRBJ2-4; possibly TRBD1 for D (6 bases). The germline V gene encodes CDR1 MDHEN and CDR2 SYDVKM. The CDR3 has 18 residues. V gave up 2 bases and J gave up 1 base, with 18 bases separating them. CDR3 amino acids: CASSLGGWQEEAKNIQYF. As DNA, the CDR3 is TGTGCCAGCAGTTTAGGGGGCTGGCAGGAGGAGGCCAAAAACATTCAGTACTTC.

V is TRBV5-4 and J is TRBJ2-3; 9 nucleotides align to TRBD2. Germline V gene sequence: CDR1 SGHNT, CDR2 YYREEE (reference sequence). The CDR3 consists of 13 residues. V lost 0 bases to trimming and J lost 12 bases; unmatched junction nucleotides: 5. The CDR3: CASSLGSGGYQYF. DNA for the CDR3: TGTGCCAGCAGCTTGGGTAGCGGGGGTTATCAGTATTTT.

This chain connects TRBV5-1 to TRBJ1-4; TRBD1 aligns across 9 bases. Germline V gene sequence: CDR1 SGHRS, CDR2 YFSETQ. The CDR3 sequence is 14 residues long. Unmatched junction bases numbered 2, after V lost 3 bases and J lost 5 bases. This CDR3 reads CASSYGQGNEKLFF. The CDR3 nucleotides read TGCGCCAGCAGCTACGGACAGGGGAATGAAAAACTGTTTTTT.

This clone came up once. The chain is built from TRBV7-9 and TRBJ1-1; no reliable D call. The V end was cut by 2 bases, the J end by 0 bases, with 10 bases between. Germline V CDR1 and CDR2: SEHNR, FQNEAQ (reference sequence). The CDR3 sequence is 15 residues long. CDR3 in amino acids: CASSLRSTLNTEAFF. The CDR3 nucleotides are TGTGCCAGCAGCTTACGCTCTACCTTGAACACTGAAGCTTTCTTT.

This clone was observed a handful of times. The V and J genes are TRBV19 and TRBJ2-6; D is ambiguous. This CDR3 has 12 residues. V was shortened by 5 bases and J by 7 bases, with 6 bases between the two germline ends. Germline CDR1 LNHDA, CDR2 SQIVND (reference sequence). CDR3 bases: TGTGCCAGTAGTCCGTCTGCCAACGTCCTGACTTTC. The encoded protein is CASSPSANVLTF.

The J gene is TRBJ1-2, the V gene TRBV18; TRBD1 matches 10 bases. The CDR3 is 14 residues long. The V and J ends lost 3 bases and 8 bases, in that order; junction bases with no gene match: 6. Germline loops: CDR1 KGHSH, CDR2 LQKENI. The CDR3 bases are TGTGCCAGCTCACCCGGGACAGGGGCTCAGGGCTACACCTTC. Translation: CASSPGTGAQGYTF.

This chain uses TRBV2 with TRBJ1-1; a possible D gene is TRBD1 (5 bases). Trimming removed 7 bases at V and 6 bases at J, with 18 bases between. Germline loops: CDR1 SNHLY, CDR2 FYNNEI. The CDR3 totals 14 residues. In DNA form, the CDR3 reads TGTGCCAGCAAATCTTCAACAGGTCCGTCTGAAGCTTTCTTT. Translated: CASKSSTGPSEAFF. The variable domain in full, completed from reference TRBV2 and TRBJ1-1, reads EPEVTQTPSHQVTQMGQEVILRCVPISNHLYFYWYRQILGQKVEFLVSFYNNEISEKSEIFDDQFSVERPDGSNFTLKIRSTKLEDSAMYFCASKSSTGPSEAFFGQGTRLTVV.

This clone was observed a handful of times. This chain links TRBV7-9 with TRBJ1-1; tentatively, D is TRBD1 (5 bases). V was shortened by 4 bases and J by 8 bases, with 20 bases between the two germline ends. This CDR3 region has 15 residues. Per the germline V gene, CDR1 is SEHNR and CDR2 is FQNEAQ (reference sequence). The CDR3 DNA is TGTGCCAGCAGCTATAGCGGTTGGGGCGGGGGAGAAGCTTTCTTT. Translated, it gives CASSYSGWGGGEAFF.

V gene TRBV6-5 combines with J gene TRBJ2-2, with 8 bases fitting TRBD1. CDR3 size: 14 residues. J gave up 6 bases and V 8 bases, and 8 bases lay outside the gene matches. The V gene's germline CDR1 is MNHEY and CDR2 SVGAGI. The CDR3: CASSRDRSSGELFF. The DNA of the CDR3 is TGTGCCAGCTCCCGGGACAGGTCCTCCGGGGAGCTGTTTTTT.

This clone showed up just once. The rearrangement links TRBV7-9 to TRBJ1-1; perhaps TRBD1 as D (5 bases). The CDR3 runs to 13 residues. Trimming took off 2 bases at V and 7 bases at J, with 11 bases between the two ends. Per the germline V gene, CDR1 is SEHNR and CDR2 is FQNEAQ (reference sequence). The CDR3 sequence is CASSLYGRDEAFF. The CDR3 DNA sequence: TGTGCCAGCAGCTTATATGGCAGGGATGAAGCTTTCTTT.

The chain employs TRBV7-9 and TRBJ1-6; no firm D call. Germline V CDR1 and CDR2: SEHNR, FQNEAQ (reference sequence). Trimming stripped 4 bases from V and 6 bases from J, with 10 bases between. The CDR3 has 14 amino acids. In DNA form, the CDR3 reads TGTGCCAGCAGCTCCCAGGCGACTAATTCACCCCTCCACTTT. This translates into CASSSQATNSPLHF.

The chain links TRBV4-3 to TRBJ1-2; 7 positions match TRBD1. After removal of 0 bases from V and 7 bases from J, the junction contained 8 bases not matched to a gene. The CDR3 sequence is 15 residues long. CDR1 is LGHNA and CDR2 is YSLEER in the germline V gene. The CDR3 spells CASSQDTQGGVGYTF. The CDR3 DNA follows: TGCGCCAGCAGCCAAGACACCCAGGGGGGAGTTGGCTACACCTTC.

V is TRBV14 and J is TRBJ2-7; D gene unclear. Germline V lookup: CDR1 SGHDN, CDR2 FVKESK. V was pared by 1 base and J by 5 bases, with 6 bases between. The CDR3 spans 12 residues. CDR3 DNA sequence: TGTGCCAGCAGCCAAGTATTTGACGAGCAGTACTTC. It is translated as CASSQVFDEQYF.

CDR3 in amino acids: CAILVRETQYF. CDR3 nucleotides: TGTGCCATCCTAGTTAGAGAGACCCAGTACTTC. The chain links TRBV7-2 to TRBJ2-5; no definite D call. V was trimmed by 10 bases and J by 4 bases, leaving 10 bases between them. This CDR3 has 11 amino acids. Per the germline V gene, CDR1 is SGHTA and CDR2 is FQGNSA.

The chain couples TRBV5-1 to TRBJ1-6; TRBD1 might be the D (5 bases). The CDR3 length is 15 residues. Trimming removed 4 bases from V and 10 bases from J, with 18 bases in between. Germline lookup yields CDR1 SGHRS and CDR2 YFSETQ. In nucleotides, the CDR3 is TGCGCCAGCAGCCGCGGCCAGGAAGGGGAATCACCCCTCCACTTT. This codes for CASSRGQEGESPLHF. The full variable domain, with the rest looked up from reference TRBV5-1 and TRBJ1-6, is KAGVTQTPRYLIKTRGQQVTLSCSPISGHRSVSWYQQTPGQGLQFLFEYFSETQRNKGNFPGRFSGRQFSNSRSEMNVSTLELGDSALYLCASSRGQEGESPLHFGNGTRLTVT.

This chain joins TRBV5-6 and TRBJ2-2, with no clear D. The germline V and J ends were trimmed by 4 bases and 1 base, with 8 bases remaining between them. This CDR3 comprises 14 residues. Germline V gene data show CDR1 as SGHDT and CDR2 as YYEEEE. CDR3 region: CASSQAGNTGELFF. CDR3 sequence (DNA): TGTGCCAGCAGCCAGGCTGGGAACACCGGGGAGCTGTTTTTT.

This chain connects TRBV4-2 to TRBJ2-3; 8 bases line up with TRBD2. V dropped 0 bases and J dropped 4; count of bases not matched to a gene: 9. The germline gives CDR1 LGHNA, CDR2 YNFKEQ. The CDR3 extends over 17 amino acids. DNA for the CDR3: TGTGCCAGCAGCCAAGATCGGGGGGGCGCACCCCCAGATACGCAGTATTTT. Its translation is CASSQDRGGAPPDTQYF.

Here the CDR3 reads CASKVSLRGTNEQFF. DNA for the CDR3: TGTGCCAGCAAAGTCTCCTTGCGGGGGACCAATGAGCAGTTCTTC. The chain couples TRBV6-5 to TRBJ2-1, with TRBD2 matching 7 bases. The junction had 12 bases not matched to a gene; V was cut back by 7 bases and J by 6 bases. Germline CDR1 MNHEY, CDR2 SVGAGI. The CDR3 spans 15 residues.

This clone was found once. The chain links TRBV2 to TRBJ1-5, with D tentatively TRBD1 (5 bases). Between the trimmed V and J ends, which lost 6 bases and 4 bases, there was a span of 13 bases. The CDR3 spans 14 residues. Germline loops: CDR1 SNHLY, CDR2 FYNNEI. CDR3 in amino acids: CASSPQDTNQPQHF. CDR3 sequence (DNA): TGTGCCAGCAGCCCCCAGGACACAAATCAGCCCCAGCATTTT.

V is TRBV23-1 and J is TRBJ2-1; 7 bases align to TRBD2. TRBV23-1 is an ORF, with its function uncertain. The CDR3 covers 16 residues. After removal of 8 bases from V and 1 base from J, the junction contained 11 bases not matched to a gene. The CDR3 spells CASEPGRGISYNEQFF. In DNA form, the CDR3 reads TGCGCCAGCGAGCCTGGGCGGGGGATTTCCTACAATGAGCAGTTCTTC.

This chain joins TRBV19 and TRBJ2-5, with D perhaps TRBD2 (5 bases). V was pared by 7 bases and J by 4 bases, with 13 bases between. The CDR3 is 13 residues long. CDR1 LNHDA and CDR2 SQIVND come from the germline V gene (reference sequence). CDR3 coding DNA: TGTGCCAGTACCCCCCCTGGGAGAGAGACCCAGTACTTC. Encoded protein: CASTPPGRETQYF.